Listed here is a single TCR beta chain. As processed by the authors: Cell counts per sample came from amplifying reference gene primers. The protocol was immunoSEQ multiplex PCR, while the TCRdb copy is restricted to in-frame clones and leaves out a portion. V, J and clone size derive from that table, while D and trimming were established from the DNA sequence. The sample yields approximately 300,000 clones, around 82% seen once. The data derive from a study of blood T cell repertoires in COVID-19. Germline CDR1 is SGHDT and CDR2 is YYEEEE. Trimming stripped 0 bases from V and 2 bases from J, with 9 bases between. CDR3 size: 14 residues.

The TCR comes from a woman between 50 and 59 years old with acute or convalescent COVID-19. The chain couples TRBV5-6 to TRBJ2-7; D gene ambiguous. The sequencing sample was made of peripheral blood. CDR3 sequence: CASSLASFPYEQYV. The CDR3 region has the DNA TGTGCCAGCAGCTTGGCGAGCTTTCCCTACGAGCAGTACGTC.